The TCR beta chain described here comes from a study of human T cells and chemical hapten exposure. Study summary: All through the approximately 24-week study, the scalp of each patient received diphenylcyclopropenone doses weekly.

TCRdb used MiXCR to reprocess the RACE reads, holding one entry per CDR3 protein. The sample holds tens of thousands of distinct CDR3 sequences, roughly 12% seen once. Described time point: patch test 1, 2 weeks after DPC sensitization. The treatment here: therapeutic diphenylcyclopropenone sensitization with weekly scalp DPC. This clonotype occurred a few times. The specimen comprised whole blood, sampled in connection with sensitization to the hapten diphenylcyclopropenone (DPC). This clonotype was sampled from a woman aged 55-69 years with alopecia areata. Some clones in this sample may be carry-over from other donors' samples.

The CDR3 DNA sequence: TGCGCCAGCAGCTTGTCACTAGATCCCCCAACCTACAATGAGCAGTTCTTC. Translation: CASSLSLDPPTYNEQFF. The chain has TRBV5-1 and TRBJ2-1; D might be TRBD2 (5 bases). This CDR3 has 17 residues. Germline CDR1 reads SGHRS; CDR2 reads YFSETQ. V was cut by 1 base and J by 2 bases, with 16 bases left in between.